Listed below are T cell receptor beta chains from one sample, sequenced in a study of T-cell reconstitution after alpha-beta-depleted transplantation in children. TCRdb recomputed calls from the PCR reads with MiXCR, one row per CDR3 protein. There are a few hundred thousand distinct CDR3 sequences in the sample; 25% to 30% occur only once, and about a third lies in the top ten. The material sequenced was PBMCs, taken before TCRalphabeta/CD19-depleted stem cell transplant. These receptors all stem from a boy under two years old with Wiskott-Aldrich syndrome, due to receive a stem cell transplant. Each CDR3 is given with its conserved first and last residue. Fields, in order: J gene, D gene, clone size, V gene, CDR3 DNA, CDR3 protein. A D gene is named only where the DNA matches it firmly. Not all rows give a size; the values are once, few, many and, for expanded clones, a class.

TRBJ2-5	TRBD2	-	TRBV15	TGTGCCACCAGCAGAATACAGGAGCGGGGGACCCAGTACTTC	CATSRIQERGTQYF
TRBJ1-2	-	-	TRBV7-8	TGTGCCAGCAGCTTAGCGATCGGGGTGTGGGGCTACACCTTC	CASSLAIGVWGYTF
TRBJ2-3	TRBD1	few	TRBV5-1	TGCGCCAGCAGCCCGATGCGGGACAGGGGCACGTATTTT	CASSPMRDRGTYF
TRBJ2-7	TRBD2	few	TRBV10-1	TGCGCCAGCAGTGAGGGGACTAGCGAGCAGTACTTC	CASSEGTSEQYF
TRBJ1-5	-	few	TRBV20-1	TGCAGTGCTAGAGACCGGTCCGGGCCCTGGGATCAGCCCCAGCATTTT	CSARDRSGPWDQPQHF
TRBJ1-2	-	few	TRBV12-5	TGTGCTAGTGGAGCGCCTCTCTATGGCTACACCTTC	CASGAPLYGYTF
TRBJ2-7	TRBD2	-	TRBV5-1	TGCGCCAGCAGGGTCACTAGCGGCTACGAGCAGTACTTC	CASRVTSGYEQYF
TRBJ2-7	-	once	TRBV7-8	TGTGCCAGCAGCTTAGCAGCACGCGAGCAGTACTTC	CASSLAAREQYF
TRBJ1-5	-	-	TRBV12-3/TRBV12-4	TGTGCCAGCAGTTTAAGTCAGTACGGCAGGGTCCCTCCGTATAGCAATCAGCCCCAGCATTTT	CASSLSQYGRVPPYSNQPQHF
TRBJ1-1	-	few	TRBV5-1	TGCGCCAGCAGCCCAAGGGAGTGGAGGAACACTGAAGCTTTCTTT	CASSPREWRNTEAFF
TRBJ2-7	TRBD2	few	TRBV7-9	TGTGCCAGCAGCTTAACGTCTAGCGGGAGGGCCTACGAGCAGTACTTC	CASSLTSSGRAYEQYF
TRBJ2-7	-	few	TRBV30	TGTGCCTACGGACCGGGCCCGTCCGGGAGATCCTCCTACGAGCAGTACTTC	CAYGPGPSGRSSYEQYF
TRBJ2-3	TRBD1	few	TRBV24-1	TGTGCCACCACAGGGGGCCGGGGGACAGATACGCAGTATTTT	CATTGGRGTDTQYF
TRBJ2-5	-	few	TRBV28	TGTGCCAGCAGTTCCCGCATAGAGGCCCGACAAGAGACCCAGTACTTC	CASSSRIEARQETQYF
TRBJ1-1	-	-	TRBV5-1	TGCGCCAGCAGCTTCTCCGAAAGCAGGGTGGGCACTGAAGCTTTCTTT	CASSFSESRVGTEAFF
TRBJ2-3	TRBD1	-	TRBV5-1	TGCGCCAGCAGCTTGATGACAGGGAAAACAGATACGCAGTATTTT	CASSLMTGKTDTQYF
TRBJ2-3	-	few	TRBV9	TGTGCCAGCAGCGTTGATAGCGGAGCCCGGGGCACAGATACGCAGTATTTT	CASSVDSGARGTDTQYF
TRBJ2-7	-	-	TRBV10-3	TGTGCCATCAAGGGAGAGGGAAGGAACTACGAGCAGTACTTC	CAIKGEGRNYEQYF
TRBJ1-5	-	-	TRBV5-5	TGTGCCAGCAGCTTTCGGTTGCACCCGATTAGCAATCAGCCCCAGCATTTT	CASSFRLHPISNQPQHF
TRBJ2-1	TRBD2	few	TRBV6-1	TGTGCCAGCAGTAAACTAGCGGGAGTTAATGAGCAGTTCTTC	CASSKLAGVNEQFF
TRBJ2-1	-	-	TRBV6-5	TGTGCCAGCAGTTACTTCGGACGGGCTCGGGGTGAGCAGTTCTTC	CASSYFGRARGEQFF
TRBJ2-7	TRBD2	-	TRBV10-3	TGTGCCATCAGTGAGTGGGGTAGCGGGATAGGAGCCTACGAGCAGTACTTC	CAISEWGSGIGAYEQYF
TRBJ2-5	-	-	TRBV10-3	TGTGCCATCAGTGAGGTTGGGATGGGAGAGACCCAGTACTTC	CAISEVGMGETQYF
TRBJ2-3	-	-	TRBV5-1	TGCGCCAGCAGCTTGGGTGTGGCGGCCCTCACAGATACGCAGTATTTT	CASSLGVAALTDTQYF
TRBJ2-1	TRBD2	few	TRBV5-1	TGCGCCAGCAGCTCCACTAGCGGGCTAGGCAATGAGCAGTTCTTC	CASSSTSGLGNEQFF
TRBJ1-2	-	-	TRBV6-1	TGTGCCAGCAGTGAAGCTTGGACACAAGATGGCTACACCTTC	CASSEAWTQDGYTF
TRBJ2-2	-	-	TRBV20-1	TGCAGTGCCGTTTCTAGCGCGTCGAACACCGGGGAGCTGTTTTTT	CSAVSSASNTGELFF
TRBJ2-7	TRBD2	few	TRBV27	TGTGCCAGCAGTGGATCTAGCGGGGGTCACTACGAGCAGTACTTC	CASSGSSGGHYEQYF
TRBJ2-1	TRBD2	-	TRBV27	TGTGCCAGCACTTCTCTAGCGGGGACCTACAATGAGCAGTTCTTC	CASTSLAGTYNEQFF
TRBJ1-5	TRBD1	-	TRBV7-8	TGTGCCAGCAGCTTAGGTCTACAGGGGCAGCCCCAGCATTTT	CASSLGLQGQPQHF
TRBJ2-7	-	few	TRBV6-2/TRBV6-3	TGTGCCAGCCTTAGCAACGCCTACGAGCAGTACTTC	CASLSNAYEQYF
TRBJ2-7	-	few	TRBV20-1	TGCAGTGCTAGCCGGGACGGCACCTACGAGCAGTACTTC	CSASRDGTYEQYF
TRBJ2-1	-	few	TRBV5-1	TGCGCCAGCAGCTTGGCCAGGGAAACACCGTCGGGACAGTTCTTC	CASSLARETPSGQFF
TRBJ2-2	TRBD1	-	TRBV7-3	TGTGCCAATTCGGACAGGGGGCCCCTTAACACCGGGGAGCTGTTTTTT	CANSDRGPLNTGELFF
TRBJ1-3	-	few	TRBV20-1	TGCAGTGCCCTTATGGGGACGGCTGGAAACACCATATATTTT	CSALMGTAGNTIYF
TRBJ2-2	TRBD1	few	TRBV28	TGTGCCAGCAGCGGGACAGGGTCGAACACCGGGGAGCTGTTTTTT	CASSGTGSNTGELFF